These T cell receptor beta chains were read from a single sample in a study of T-cell reconstitution after alpha-beta-depleted transplantation in children. MiXCR, applied by TCRdb to the PCR reads, yields one record per CDR3 protein. This sample has under 350,000 distinct CDR3 sequences, with 9.9% found just once. The specimen comprised PBMCs from the stem cell graft donor, sampled from the stem cell graft. The receptor set was obtained from a human donor who donated a stem cell graft to a child with SCID. CDR3s include the opening cysteine and the closing phenylalanine or tryptophan. A D gene is named only where the DNA matches it firmly. Only part of the rows carry a size: once, few, many, or a class if the clone is expanded.

d_gene,v_gene,abundance,j_gene,CDR3aa,CDR3nt
.,TRBV7-2,few,TRBJ2-7,CASSLDGVSYEQYF,TGTGCCAGCAGCTTAGATGGGGTCTCCTACGAGCAGTACTTC
TRBD1,TRBV12-3/TRBV12-4,many,TRBJ1-1,CASSSRQGGEAFF,TGTGCCAGCAGTTCCAGACAGGGCGGGGAAGCTTTCTTT
.,TRBV7-9,.,TRBJ2-1,CASSPIKTEPYNEQFF,TGTGCCAGCAGCCCAATAAAGACAGAGCCTTACAATGAGCAGTTCTTC
.,TRBV20-1,many,TRBJ2-7,CSARPETYEQYF,TGCAGTGCTAGGCCAGAGACCTACGAGCAGTACTTC
TRBD1,TRBV5-1,.,TRBJ2-3,CASSAPTGSDTQYF,TGCGCCAGCAGCGCTCCGACAGGGTCAGATACGCAGTATTTT
TRBD2,TRBV5-1,few,TRBJ2-1,CATTPTSGGPPYNEQFF,TGCGCCACCACTCCGACTAGCGGGGGGCCCCCTTACAATGAGCAGTTCTTC
TRBD1,TRBV20-1,many,TRBJ2-1,CSATGTGVKNEQFF,TGCAGTGCTACCGGGACAGGGGTGAAGAATGAGCAGTTCTTC
.,TRBV7-9,many,TRBJ2-1,CASSPRAGGYNEQFF,TGTGCCAGCAGCCCCCGGGCCGGTGGTTACAATGAGCAGTTCTTC
.,TRBV5-1,few,TRBJ2-4,CASSLGPARIQYF,TGCGCCAGCAGCTTAGGCCCGGCACGAATTCAGTACTTC
.,TRBV29-1,few,TRBJ1-1,CSGTGAMNTEAFF,TGCAGCGGAACGGGGGCTATGAACACTGAAGCTTTCTTT
.,TRBV27,.,TRBJ1-6,CASSFEGFNSPLHF,TGTGCCAGCAGTTTTGAGGGTTTCAATTCACCCCTCCACTTT
.,TRBV20-1,few,TRBJ1-2,CSARGPVRDYGYTF,TGCAGTGCTAGAGGCCCAGTTAGGGACTATGGCTACACCTTC
.,TRBV19,few,TRBJ2-2,CASGTPNTGELFF,TGTGCCAGTGGGACTCCGAACACCGGGGAGCTGTTTTTT